The 16 T cell receptor beta chains listed next were all sequenced from one sample in a study of cytomegalovirus exposure and HLA in healthy donors (TCRdb year 2017). Library generation was performed with the immunoSEQ multiplex PCR assay. For the multiplex PCR, a mixture combining 60 forward primers for TCR Vbeta segments and 13 reverse primers for TCR Jbeta segments was used. TCRdb took over this immuneACCESS table, retaining in-frame rearrangements with V and J assigned. Such tables are incomplete; in checked studies, under half of the missing clones stem from an unresolved V gene, and the remainder is unexplained. The sample has 110,000 or so clones on record, around 82% of them singletons. The ten largest clones capture 5% to 6% of the sample. Sequencing was carried out using PBMCs. Receptors were obtained from a woman aged 25 to 45 in good health and CMV-seropositive.

V is TRBV10-1 and J is TRBJ2-1; 13 nucleotides agree with TRBD2. V gave up 6 bases and J gave up 4 bases; unmatched junction bases: 6. CDR3 length: 16 amino acids. Per germline, CDR1 WNHNN and CDR2 SYGVQD (reference sequence). CDR3 nucleotides: TGCGCCAGCAGCTCGACTAGCGGGGGGTCGTACAATGAGCAGTTCTTC. Translation: CASSSTSGGSYNEQFF.

This chain connects TRBV11-2 to TRBJ2-7; no reliable D call. Looked up from germline, CDR1 is SGHAT and CDR2 is FQNNGV. This CDR3 has 12 amino acids. The V end was cut by 4 bases, the J end by 4 bases, with 8 bases between. The CDR3 spells CASSSMSYEQYF. In DNA, the CDR3 is TGTGCCAGCAGCTCCATGAGTTACGAGCAGTACTTC.

The V call is TRBV9, the J call TRBJ2-7, with 9 positions matching TRBD1. J was trimmed by 6 bases and V by 2 bases; bases with no gene match: 6. Germline CDR1 reads SGDLS; CDR2 reads YYNGEE. The CDR3 totals 14 residues. This CDR3 is CASSVSTGGGEQYF. Written as DNA, the CDR3 is TGTGCCAGCAGCGTCTCTACAGGGGGCGGCGAGCAGTACTTC.

This clone was seen only once. The V and J genes are TRBV7-6 and TRBJ2-7; maybe TRBD1 (6 bases). CDR3 size: 16 residues. Germline V CDR1 and CDR2: SGHVS, FNYEAQ. The V end lost 1 base, the J end lost 4 bases, and 17 bases lay between the germline ends. Written as DNA, the CDR3 is TGTGCCAGCAGCTTAGGCGAGGGGGACACGGCGTACGAGCAGTACTTC. This sequence encodes CASSLGEGDTAYEQYF.

This chain uses TRBV2 with TRBJ1-5; 7 nucleotides agree with TRBD1. The CDR3 runs 13 residues. From germline, CDR1 is SNHLY and CDR2 FYNNEI. The junction had 3 bases not matched to a gene; V was cut back by 6 bases and J by 4 bases. The CDR3 protein is CASRGDSNQPQHF. CDR3 nucleotide sequence: TGTGCCAGCAGGGGGGACAGTAATCAGCCCCAGCATTTT. Together with reference TRBV2 and TRBJ1-5, the CDR3 gives the full variable domain: EPEVTQTPSHQVTQMGQEVILRCVPISNHLYFYWYRQILGQKVEFLVSFYNNEISEKSEIFDDQFSVERPDGSNFTLKIRSTKLEDSAMYFCASRGDSNQPQHFGDGTRLSIL.

V and J are TRBV19 and TRBJ2-5; D may be TRBD2 (5 bases). V was clipped by 6 bases and J by 1 base, with 12 bases between them. CDR1 is LNHDA, CDR2 SQIVND, per germline (reference sequence). The CDR3 runs to 14 residues. The chain's CDR3 is CASSPADLQETQYF. CDR3 sequence (DNA): TGTGCCAGTAGCCCAGCGGACCTCCAAGAGACCCAGTACTTC.

The gene calls are TRBV14 and TRBJ1-1; no clear D gene. Germline CDR1 is SGHDN and CDR2 is FVKESK. CDR3 size: 13 residues. Trimming pared 0 bases from V and 6 bases from J, leaving 8 bases between. The CDR3 spells CASSQELRAEAFF. CDR3 DNA: TGTGCCAGCAGCCAAGAACTTAGAGCTGAAGCTTTCTTT.

V usage is TRBV9 and J usage is TRBJ1-1, with 7 nucleotides matching TRBD1. The CDR3 contains 15 residues. The ends lost 0 bases at V and 1 base at J; junction bases unmatched: 3. Looked up from germline, CDR1 is SGDLS and CDR2 is YYNGEE. This CDR3 reads CASSVEGAQNTEAFF. CDR3 nucleotide sequence: TGTGCCAGCAGCGTAGAGGGGGCCCAGAACACTGAAGCTTTCTTT.

The V gene is TRBV6-5, the J gene TRBJ1-1, with unresolved D. Looked up from germline, CDR1 is MNHEY and CDR2 is SVGAGI. The CDR3 consists of 14 residues. V gave up 0 bases and J gave up 10 bases, with 15 bases separating them. The CDR3 DNA follows: TGTGCCAGCAGTTACTCGAGGTTACCAGACGGAGCTTTCTTT. Amino acid sequence: CASSYSRLPDGAFF.

This chain uses TRBV5-1 with TRBJ2-1; 8 bases fit TRBD1. Germline CDR1 is SGHRS and CDR2 is YFSETQ. J was trimmed by 5 bases and V by 0 bases; bases with no gene match: 7. CDR3 length: 16 residues. CDR3 loop: CASSLGGTGADNEQFF. Here the CDR3 DNA reads TGCGCCAGCAGCTTGGGGGGGACAGGAGCCGACAATGAGCAGTTCTTC.

This clone was found a few times. The gene calls are TRBV6-4 and TRBJ2-1; TRBD2 matches 11 bases. V lost 6 bases and J lost 4; bases outside the gene matches: 5. From germline, CDR1 is MRHNA and CDR2 SNTAGT. This CDR3 is built from 15 residues. CDR3 DNA: TGTGCCAGCAGCCCCGGGACTAGCGGTTACAATGAGCAGTTCTTC. Translating gives CASSPGTSGYNEQFF.

This clone was detected a few times. This specimen includes other DNA sequences encoding the same CDR3. V usage is TRBV5-1 and J usage is TRBJ2-3, with 8 bases that match TRBD2. This CDR3 comprises 14 residues. CDR1 and CDR2 from the germline V gene are SGHRS and YFSETQ. V was pared by 6 bases and J by 0 bases, with 3 bases of the junction left unmatched. This chain's CDR3 is CASTLAGSTDTQYF. In DNA form, the CDR3 reads TGCGCCAGCACCCTAGCGGGCAGCACAGATACGCAGTATTTT. Using reference TRBV5-1 and TRBJ2-3 for the parts outside the CDR3, the full variable domain is KAGVTQTPRYLIKTRGQQVTLSCSPISGHRSVSWYQQTPGQGLQFLFEYFSETQRNKGNFPGRFSGRQFSNSRSEMNVSTLELGDSALYLCASTLAGSTDTQYFGPGTRLTVL.

The V gene is TRBV11-2, the J gene TRBJ2-2; 8 nucleotides align to TRBD2. The CDR3 runs to 18 residues. Germline-derived CDR1 and CDR2 are SGHAT and FQNNGV. Trimming cost V 7 bases and J 0 bases; bases outside gene matches: 13. Here the CDR3 reads CASTTWVPGLANTGELFF. The CDR3 coding sequence is TGTGCCAGCACCACTTGGGTACCGGGACTAGCGAACACCGGGGAGCTGTTTTTT.

The CDR3 is CASSSLGQGGDEQFF. The CDR3 DNA sequence: TGTGCCAGCAGCTCCCTGGGACAGGGGGGCGATGAGCAGTTCTTC. This chain uses TRBV7-9 with TRBJ2-1; TRBD1 aligns across 11 bases. The CDR3 contains 15 residues. Germline CDR1 and CDR2: SEHNR and FQNEAQ (reference sequence). V shed 4 bases, J shed 8 bases, and the junction held 7 bases outside the gene matches.

The chain employs TRBV2 and TRBJ2-5; TRBD2 matches 8 bases. The end of the DNA is better explained by TRBJ2-7, so the J call may be wrong. The germline V gene encodes CDR1 SNHLY and CDR2 FYNNEI. There are 13 residues in the CDR3. In DNA, the CDR3 is TGTGCCAGCCAGGCGGGAGGTGTCTACGAGCAGTACTTC. Protein product: CASQAGGVYEQYF.

The J gene is TRBJ2-7, the V gene TRBV7-8; no reliable D call. V lost 1 base to trimming and J lost 0 bases, with 13 bases between them. Germline CDR1 SGHVS, CDR2 FQNEAQ. The length of the CDR3 is 16 residues. This CDR3 reads CASSLVATLSSYEQYF. CDR3 in DNA: TGTGCCAGCAGCTTAGTGGCGACTTTAAGCTCCTACGAGCAGTACTTC. The variable domain in full, completed from reference TRBV7-8 and TRBJ2-7, reads GAGVSQSPRYKVAKRGQDVALRCDPISGHVSLFWYQQALGQGPEFLTYFQNEAQLDKSGLPSDRFFAERPEGSVSTLKIQRTQQEDSAVYLCASSLVATLSSYEQYFGPGTRLTVT.